Below, one T cell receptor (beta chain) is given with its context. Its antigen is currently unknown. Germline loops: CDR1 SGHNT, CDR2 YENEEA. With V trimmed by 4 bases and J by 5 bases, 0 bases remained unmatched. The CDR3 has 13 residues. The source of the sample is a study of shared clonotypes between healthy human individuals. Overall study results and limits: Compared with clonotypes that all four donors shared, non-shared clonotypes had lower generation probabilities.

Repertoires were generated with immunoSEQ multiplex PCR, while TCRdb's copy carries only in-frame clones and drops some. The sample contains millions of clones, roughly 93% of which appear only once. The origin of this receptor is a man younger than 30 in good health. Some clones in this sample may be carry-over from other donors' samples. The material sequenced was naive CD4+ T cells from PBMCs. Subset reported: CD45RA+ positively selected. The chain couples TRBV11-3 to TRBJ1-1; 11 nucleotides match TRBD1. CDR3 loop: CASSWDRGTEAFF. CDR3 nucleotide sequence: TGTGCCAGCAGCTGGGACAGGGGGACTGAAGCTTTCTTT.